Listed below are T cell receptor beta chains from one sample, sequenced in a study of neurological immune-mediated disorders. MiXCR, run by TCRdb on the 5' RACE reads, gives a single entry per CDR3 protein. The profile shows roughly 46,000 distinct CDR3 sequences, about 2% of them singletons. Sequencing input: PBMCs. All receptors come from a woman aged 35 to 49 with multiple sclerosis. The CDR3 runs from the conserved cysteine through the conserved F or W. Fields, in order: CDR3 DNA, CDR3 protein, J gene, V gene, D gene, clone size. The D gene is left open where the match is weak. Only some rows state a clone size, as once, few, many or a class for expanded clones.

CDR3nt: TGCGCCAGCAGCCAAGACGGAAACCTTAACTATGGCTACACCTTC
CDR3aa: CASSQDGNLNYGYTF
j_gene: TRBJ1-2
v_gene: TRBV5-1
d_gene: NA
abundance: many

CDR3nt: TGTGCCAGCAGCTTTGGGTTTAATCAAGCTTTCTTT
CDR3aa: CASSFGFNQAFF
j_gene: TRBJ1-1
v_gene: TRBV5-6
d_gene: NA
abundance: many

CDR3nt: TGTGCCAGCAGCGTAGATATTAGCGTGACAGATACGCAGTATTTT
CDR3aa: CASSVDISVTDTQYF
j_gene: TRBJ2-3
v_gene: TRBV9
d_gene: NA
abundance: many

CDR3nt: TGTGCCATCAGTCCGGGACAGGGGGGTTACAATGAGCAGTTCTTC
CDR3aa: CAISPGQGGYNEQFF
j_gene: TRBJ2-1
v_gene: TRBV10-3
d_gene: TRBD1
abundance: NA

CDR3nt: TGTGCCACCAGCAGGCTATTGGGGGGGACTGAAGCTTTCTTT
CDR3aa: CATSRLLGGTEAFF
j_gene: TRBJ1-1
v_gene: TRBV15
d_gene: NA
abundance: many

CDR3nt: TGTGCCAGCAGTGAAACTTTGTCTGGGGCCAACGTCCTGACTTTC
CDR3aa: CASSETLSGANVLTF
j_gene: TRBJ2-6
v_gene: TRBV6-1
d_gene: NA
abundance: few

CDR3nt: TGCAGTGCCTTGGGGGGGGTTGGCGAAAAACTGTTTTTT
CDR3aa: CSALGGVGEKLFF
j_gene: TRBJ1-4
v_gene: TRBV20-1
d_gene: NA
abundance: many

CDR3nt: TGTGCCAGCAGCCAAGATCGGACAGGGGGGGCATACACTGAAGCTTTCTTT
CDR3aa: CASSQDRTGGAYTEAFF
j_gene: TRBJ1-1
v_gene: TRBV14
d_gene: TRBD1
abundance: many

CDR3nt: TGTGCCAGCAGTGGAGAACTCTTTCAGCCCCAGCATTTT
CDR3aa: CASSGELFQPQHF
j_gene: TRBJ1-5
v_gene: TRBV6-1
d_gene: NA
abundance: many

CDR3nt: TGTGCCAGCAGCATTTTACAGGGGCGCGAGCAGTTCTTC
CDR3aa: CASSILQGREQFF
j_gene: TRBJ2-1
v_gene: TRBV7-9
d_gene: TRBD1
abundance: many

CDR3nt: TGTGCCAGCAGCCAGTTGGTGAGTCCGAACACTGAAGCTTTCTTT
CDR3aa: CASSQLVSPNTEAFF
j_gene: TRBJ1-1
v_gene: TRBV3-1
d_gene: NA
abundance: many

CDR3nt: TGTGCCAGCAGACCTAGCGGGGCCCCCGGGGAGCTGTTTTTT
CDR3aa: CASRPSGAPGELFF
j_gene: TRBJ2-2
v_gene: TRBV25-1
d_gene: TRBD2
abundance: many

CDR3nt: TGTGCCAGCAGCCCAATGGCCGCCGGCGAGCAGTACTTC
CDR3aa: CASSPMAAGEQYF
j_gene: TRBJ2-7
v_gene: TRBV3-1
d_gene: NA
abundance: many

CDR3nt: TGCAGTGCTCGCCCCGGGGCGAGTTTCTACGAGCAGTACTTC
CDR3aa: CSARPGASFYEQYF
j_gene: TRBJ2-7
v_gene: TRBV20-1
d_gene: NA
abundance: many

CDR3nt: TGCGCCAGCAGCTTACCGGACCCCTACGAGACCCAGTACTTC
CDR3aa: CASSLPDPYETQYF
j_gene: TRBJ2-5
v_gene: TRBV5-1
d_gene: NA
abundance: many

CDR3nt: TGCGCCAGCACCGATCCGGGACTTTCAGATACGCAGTATTTT
CDR3aa: CASTDPGLSDTQYF
j_gene: TRBJ2-3
v_gene: TRBV5-1
d_gene: NA
abundance: many

CDR3nt: TGTGCCAGCAGTCCTAACGGGAATGAGCAGTTCTTC
CDR3aa: CASSPNGNEQFF
j_gene: TRBJ2-1
v_gene: TRBV7-3
d_gene: NA
abundance: many

CDR3nt: TGCAGCGTTGAAGATCAGCGGGCAGCCGAAGCTTTCTTT
CDR3aa: CSVEDQRAAEAFF
j_gene: TRBJ1-1
v_gene: TRBV29-1
d_gene: NA
abundance: many

CDR3nt: TGTGCCACCAGTGATTTCCCTAGCGGGGGGTCCACCGGGGAGCTGTTTTTT
CDR3aa: CATSDFPSGGSTGELFF
j_gene: TRBJ2-2
v_gene: TRBV24-1
d_gene: TRBD2
abundance: many

CDR3nt: TGTGCCAGCAGTGGGGACAGGGGGCAAAGAACCTACAATGAGCAGTTCTTC
CDR3aa: CASSGDRGQRTYNEQFF
j_gene: TRBJ2-1
v_gene: TRBV25-1
d_gene: TRBD1
abundance: many

CDR3nt: TGCAGCGTTGTTCCCGACTCCTACAATGAGCAGTTCTTC
CDR3aa: CSVVPDSYNEQFF
j_gene: TRBJ2-1
v_gene: TRBV29-1
d_gene: NA
abundance: many

CDR3nt: TGTGCCACCAGTGAGGGGGTCAGGAGTAGCTACGAGCAGTACTTC
CDR3aa: CATSEGVRSSYEQYF
j_gene: TRBJ2-7
v_gene: TRBV24-1
d_gene: NA
abundance: many

CDR3nt: TGCAGTGCCCCTGGACAGGACATCTCCTACGAGCAGTACTTC
CDR3aa: CSAPGQDISYEQYF
j_gene: TRBJ2-7
v_gene: TRBV20-1
d_gene: TRBD1
abundance: many

CDR3nt: TGTGCCAGCAGCCAGGGTCCCCAGACCGGGGAGCTGTTTTTT
CDR3aa: CASSQGPQTGELFF
j_gene: TRBJ2-2
v_gene: TRBV6-4
d_gene: NA
abundance: many

CDR3nt: TGCAGGCCCGGGGCGGCCTCGGGAGGCTACACCTTC
CDR3aa: CRPGAASGGYTF
j_gene: TRBJ1-2
v_gene: TRBV20-1
d_gene: NA
abundance: many

CDR3nt: TGCAGTGCTAGGAAGGCGCGGGGGGCCTCCTACGAGCAGTACTTC
CDR3aa: CSARKARGASYEQYF
j_gene: TRBJ2-7
v_gene: TRBV20-1
d_gene: TRBD2
abundance: many